This T cell receptor (beta chain) was identified during a study of cytomegalovirus exposure and HLA in healthy donors. Primers included in the PCR were 60 Vbeta and 13 Jbeta primers. Some clones are missing from TCRdb's copy, which holds only in-frame ones; the method was immunoSEQ multiplex PCR. The table lists some 170,000 clones, approximately 78% of them singletons. Whole-study results and caveats: For most TCR beta V segments, an earlier analysis put the productive rate at about 87% or about 30% of the time. The authors considered a cluster of highly shared sequence variants likely to be a sequencing artifact.

The CDR3 has 16 amino acids. The V gene's germline CDR1 is SGDLS and CDR2 YYNGEE. After removal of 4 bases from V and 3 bases from J, the junction contained 11 bases not matched to a gene. To note about this clone: The antigen is not known.

The TCR originated in a woman aged 25 to 39 in good health and CMV-seropositive. The chain recombines TRBV9 with TRBJ1-2; 8 nucleotides align to TRBD1. The sequenced material came from PBMCs. Here the CDR3 reads CASSITRQGFDYGYTF. CDR3 DNA sequence: TGTGCCAGCAGCATAACGAGACAGGGGTTTGACTATGGCTACACCTTC.